Presented here are 20 T cell receptor beta chains from one specimen sequenced in a study of blood T cell repertoires in COVID-19. Profiling relied on immunoSEQ multiplex PCR, and the TCRdb table lists in-frame clones only, not all of them. The repertoire includes some 74,000 clones, approximately 80% of them detected once, and approximately 12% sits in the top ten. The sample was peripheral blood. Receptors originate from a human donor in a cohort sampled during active COVID-19.

CDR3 region: CATSLTTGGQETQYF. CDR3 nucleotide sequence: TGTGCCACCAGTTTAACGACAGGGGGGCAAGAGACCCAGTACTTC. The gene calls are TRBV24-1 and TRBJ2-5, with TRBD1 matching over 9 bases. J was trimmed by 2 bases and V by 6 bases; bases with no gene match: 6. Germline values: CDR1 KGHDR, CDR2 SFDVKD. The CDR3 has 15 residues.

The chain is built from TRBV6-5 and TRBJ1-2; maybe TRBD1 (5 bases). The CDR3 is made up of 14 amino acids. V dropped 6 bases and J dropped 8 bases, with 19 bases sitting between them. Germline lookup yields CDR1 MNHEY and CDR2 SVGAGI. In DNA, the CDR3 is TGTGCCAGCAGCCACCCGGGGGTTCAGATCGGCTACACCTTC. The encoded protein is CASSHPGVQIGYTF.

This chain uses TRBV19 with TRBJ2-3, with D possibly TRBD1 on 6 matching bases. Trimming left V 5 bases short and J 0 bases short, with 9 bases between. Germline V gene lookup returns CDR1 LNHDA and CDR2 SQIVND (reference sequence). This CDR3 comprises 14 residues. This CDR3 reads CASSLGTSTDTQYF. For the CDR3, the DNA is TGTGCCAGTAGTCTTGGGACAAGCACAGATACGCAGTATTTT.

The chain has TRBV3-1 (or the pseudogene TRBV3-2) and TRBJ2-7; 7 nucleotides align to TRBD1. The CDR3 extends over 15 amino acids. The ends lost 6 bases at V and 3 bases at J; junction bases unmatched: 11. CDR1 and CDR2 (germline): LGHDT, YNNKEL (reference sequence). The CDR3 region is CASRQGSVKIYEQYV. The CDR3 DNA sequence: TGTGCCAGCAGACAGGGGAGCGTAAAAATCTACGAGCAGTACGTC.

The chain is built from TRBV7-9 and TRBJ2-1, with D perhaps TRBD1 (6 bases). With 5 bases removed from V and 3 bases from J, the gap between germline ends came to 11 bases. The CDR3 has 14 residues. Germline V CDR1 and CDR2: SEHNR, FQNEAQ (reference sequence). The CDR3 loop is CASSHGTHYNEQFF. CDR3 sequence (DNA): TGTGCCAGCAGCCACGGGACACACTACAATGAGCAGTTCTTC.

A few counts support this clone. J is TRBJ2-4 and V is TRBV2; 8 nucleotides line up with TRBD1. This CDR3 contains 14 residues. Trimming cost V 7 bases and J 7 bases; bases outside gene matches: 9. Germline CDR1 SNHLY, CDR2 FYNNEI. CDR3 coding DNA: TGTGCCAGCAAGGATTACAGGGGGAGTAACATTCAGTACTTC. Its protein product is CASKDYRGSNIQYF.

The chain is built from TRBV4-2 and TRBJ1-3; D may be TRBD1 (6 bases). V shed 3 bases and J shed 2 bases, with 8 bases lying between them. Germline CDR1 is LGHNA and CDR2 is YNFKEQ. The CDR3 runs 14 residues. CDR3: CASSHQGPGNTIYF. CDR3 sequence (DNA): TGTGCCAGCAGCCACCAGGGGCCTGGAAACACCATATATTTT.

This sequence joins TRBV18 and TRBJ2-7; 10 bases agree with TRBD1. The CDR3 runs to 15 residues. The germline CDR1 and CDR2 sequences are KGHSH and LQKENI. After removal of 5 bases from V and 0 bases from J, the junction contained 4 bases not matched to a gene. The CDR3 loop reads CASSSGTGASYEQYF. The DNA for the CDR3 is TGTGCCAGCTCAAGCGGGACAGGGGCCTCCTACGAGCAGTACTTC.

This chain uses TRBV15 with TRBJ1-1; perhaps TRBD1 as D (6 bases). Germline V CDR1 and CDR2: LNHNV, YYDKDF (reference sequence). With 0 bases removed from V and 0 bases from J, the gap between germline ends came to 23 bases. There are 20 residues in the CDR3. The DNA for the CDR3 is TGTGCCACCAGCAGAGAGTCCAGGGGTCCCATCAGGAACATGAACACTGAAGCTTTCTTT. Its protein is CATSRESRGPIRNMNTEAFF.

This rearrangement joins TRBV19 to TRBJ2-1; perhaps TRBD2 as D (6 bases). Trimming cost V 6 bases and J 3 bases, with 18 bases left between them. The CDR3 has 16 amino acids. Germline-derived CDR1 and CDR2 are LNHDA and SQIVND (reference sequence). The CDR3, as DNA: TGTGCCAGTAGCCGGGAGACGAGACGAGTCTACAATGAGCAGTTCTTC. Its protein product is CASSRETRRVYNEQFF.

This clone showed up just a few times. This chain connects TRBV7-2 to TRBJ2-5; D ambiguous. Trimming pared 6 bases from V and 7 bases from J, leaving 12 bases between. The CDR3 is 12 amino acids. CDR1 is SGHTA and CDR2 is FQGNSA in the germline V gene. The CDR3 coding sequence is TGTGCCAGCAGACCCCTGGGCAGGACCCAGTACTTC. Translated: CASRPLGRTQYF.

The chain joins TRBV13 to TRBJ2-5; 7 bases are shared with TRBD1. The CDR3 covers 14 residues. The V segment lost 5 bases and the J segment 6 bases; nucleotides outside the gene matches: 9. The germline CDR1 and CDR2 sequences are PRHDT and FYEKMQ (reference sequence). CDR3 residues: CASSPEGAKKTQYF. The DNA for the CDR3 is TGTGCCAGCAGCCCCGAGGGGGCGAAAAAGACCCAGTACTTC.

The V gene is TRBV19, the J gene TRBJ1-1; 9 positions agree with TRBD1. CDR3 length: 14 amino acids. Looked up from germline, CDR1 is LNHDA and CDR2 is SQIVND (reference sequence). J was trimmed by 4 bases and V by 4 bases; bases with no gene match: 4. As DNA, the CDR3 is TGTGCCAGTAGTAGACAGGGGGAGAGCACTGAAGCTTTCTTT. Its protein is CASSRQGESTEAFF. Combining the CDR3 with reference TRBV19 and TRBJ1-1 gives the whole variable domain DGGITQSPKYLFRKEGQNVTLSCEQNLNHDAMYWYRQDPGQGLRLIYYSQIVNDFQKGDIAEGYSVSREKKESFPLTVTSAQKNPTAFYLCASSRQGESTEAFFGQGTRLTVV.

The DNA of the CDR3 is TGTGCCAGCAGCTTAGGACCAGGGTATAATCAGCCCCAGCATTTT. Translated, it gives CASSLGPGYNQPQHF. The chain couples TRBV7-2 to TRBJ1-5; tentatively, D is TRBD1 (5 bases). The CDR3 spans 15 residues. The V gene's germline CDR1 is SGHTA and CDR2 FQGNSA. V lost 1 base and J 4 bases, leaving 11 bases between the germline ends.

This chain uses TRBV6-2 or TRBV6-3 with TRBJ2-2; D remains unclear. This CDR3 has 13 amino acids. In germline, CDR1 is MNHEY, CDR2 SVGEGT. Trimming pared 0 bases from V and 6 bases from J, leaving 5 bases between. The CDR3: CASSYSHPGELFF. In DNA, the CDR3 is TGTGCCAGCAGTTACTCTCATCCCGGGGAGCTGTTTTTT.

The genes are TRBV7-9 and TRBJ2-2; the match to TRBD1 covers 7 bases. Trimming took 6 bases from V and 4 from J; bases not matched to a gene: 11. The CDR3 contains 16 residues. The germline gives CDR1 SEHNR, CDR2 FQNEAQ (reference sequence). CDR3 amino acids: CASRGRQGPGTGELFF. The CDR3 coding sequence is TGTGCCAGCAGGGGACGACAGGGCCCTGGCACCGGGGAGCTGTTTTTT.

This chain connects TRBV11-2 to TRBJ2-7, with TRBD1 as a possible D gene (7 bases). V shed 5 bases and J shed 0 bases, with 11 bases lying between them. Per germline, CDR1 SGHAT and CDR2 FQNNGV. The CDR3 spans 14 residues. CDR3 amino acids: CASSRQGLSYEQYF. CDR3 bases: TGTGCCAGCAGCCGACAGGGACTCTCCTACGAGCAGTACTTC.

This clone is a singleton in its sample. The CDR3 loop is CASSLESSGYEQYV. The CDR3 DNA is TGTGCCAGCAGCTTGGAGTCTAGCGGCTACGAGCAGTACGTC. This chain links TRBV5-5 with TRBJ2-7; TRBD2 matches at 7 bases. The V gene end was trimmed by 0 bases and the J gene end by 3 bases; junction bases not matched to a gene: 3. The CDR3 has 14 residues. The germline gives CDR1 SGHKS, CDR2 YYEKEE (reference sequence).

The CDR3 nucleotides read TGTGCCAGCAGCCTTCGGACAGGGCGCAGCACCGGGGAGCTGTTTTTT. Translating it yields CASSLRTGRSTGELFF. The chain joins TRBV7-9 to TRBJ2-2; 8 nucleotides match TRBD1. The CDR3 loop spans 16 amino acids. With V trimmed by 5 bases and J by 4 bases, 9 bases remained unmatched. Germline CDR1 reads SEHNR; CDR2 reads FQNEAQ (reference sequence). The variable domain in full, completed from reference TRBV7-9 and TRBJ2-2, reads DTGVSQNPRHKITKRGQNVTFRCDPISEHNRLYWYRQTLGQGPEFLTYFQNEAQLEKSRLLSDRFSAERPKGSFSTLEIQRTEQGDSAMYLCASSLRTGRSTGELFFGEGSRLTVL.

Of note for this clone: Other DNA sequences in the same sample also yield this CDR3. The V call is TRBV7-9, the J call TRBJ1-4; TRBD1 agrees at 9 bases. The CDR3 runs 14 residues. CDR1 is SEHNR and CDR2 is FQNEAQ in the germline V gene (reference sequence). The V and J ends lost 2 bases and 8 bases, in that order; junction bases with no gene match: 3. The CDR3 nucleotides are TGTGCCAGCAGCTTAACAGGGGGCAACGAAAAACTGTTTTTT. Translation gives CASSLTGGNEKLFF.